The TCR beta chain under discussion was sequenced for a study of Ad26.COV2.S vaccination and SARS-CoV-2 variants. This clone appeared once. This CDR3 comprises 13 residues. Trimming left V 0 bases short and J 7 bases short, with 11 bases between. Germline V CDR1 and CDR2: SGDLS, YYNGEE. Sequencing used immunoSEQ multiplex PCR; TCRdb keeps in-frame clones, though not all of them. The sample has about 370,000 clones, about 88% seen once. Treatment in this sample: approximately 18 received Ad26.COV2.S at low or high dose, single or two shots; roughly 5 received placebo; per-sample allocation not given. Sampling took place 63 days after the first vaccine or placebo injection.

The chain links TRBV9 to TRBJ2-7; D might be TRBD2 (5 bases). The source was peripheral blood, collected in a trial of Ad26.COV2.S vaccine versus placebo. The clonotype originates from a person aged 18-65 years who received the Ad26.COV2.S COVID-19 vaccine or a placebo. This CDR3 reads CASSVGDPGEQYF. CDR3 nucleotide sequence: TGTGCCAGCAGCGTAGGCGACCCGGGGGAGCAGTACTTC.